The table lists the clone carrying this T cell receptor (beta chain) with a few counts. Its matching antigen is unknown. V was clipped by 2 bases and J by 7 bases, with 17 bases between them. The CDR3 is 15 residues long. Germline V gives CDR1 MNHEY, CDR2 SVGEGT. The sample comes from a study of response to subunit inactivated influenza vaccine. Study-wide results and caveats: With each seasonal influenza vaccination, the authors suggested, few new T cells are recruited.

From the RT-PCR reads, TCRdb called clonotypes with MiXCR, one entry per CDR3 protein. This table has approximately 500,000 distinct CDR3 sequences, 10% to 15% appearing once. V usage is TRBV6-2 or TRBV6-3 and J usage is TRBJ1-1; possible D gene TRBD1, 6 bases. Sequencing used PBMCs from blood, obtained roughly 48 days after vaccination. The sequence was obtained from a man in his fifties or sixties who received an inactivated influenza vaccine. For the CDR3, the DNA is TGTGCCAGCAGTTACCCCTCGGACAGAAAATATGAAGCTTTCTTT. Translating it yields CASSYPSDRKYEAFF.